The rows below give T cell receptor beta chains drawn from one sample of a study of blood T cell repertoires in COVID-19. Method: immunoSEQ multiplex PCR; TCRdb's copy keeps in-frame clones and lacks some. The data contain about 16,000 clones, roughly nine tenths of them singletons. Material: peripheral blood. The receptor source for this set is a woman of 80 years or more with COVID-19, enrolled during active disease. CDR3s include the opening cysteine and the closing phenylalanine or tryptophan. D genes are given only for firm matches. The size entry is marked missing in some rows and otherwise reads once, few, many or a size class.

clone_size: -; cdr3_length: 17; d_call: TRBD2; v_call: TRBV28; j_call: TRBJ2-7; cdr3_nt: TGTGCCAGCAGTTTACGCGCGGTTGCGGGAGGGTCCTACGAGCAGTACTTC; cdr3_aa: CASSLRAVAGGSYEQYF
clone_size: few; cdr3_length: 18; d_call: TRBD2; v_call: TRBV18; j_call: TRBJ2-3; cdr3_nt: TGTGCCAGCTCAGTGTCGTCCGGGACTAGCGGTAGCACAGATACGCAGTATTTT; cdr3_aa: CASSVSSGTSGSTDTQYF
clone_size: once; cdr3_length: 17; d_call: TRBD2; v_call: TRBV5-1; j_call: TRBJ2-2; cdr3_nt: TGCGCCAGCAGCTCGGGACTAGCGGGAGATGGTACCGGGGAGCTGTTTTTT; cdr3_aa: CASSSGLAGDGTGELFF
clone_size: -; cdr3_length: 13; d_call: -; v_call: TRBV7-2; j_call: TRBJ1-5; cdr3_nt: TGTGCCAGCAGCTTAGTGGTAGAACAGCTCCAGCATTTT; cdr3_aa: CASSLVVEQLQHF
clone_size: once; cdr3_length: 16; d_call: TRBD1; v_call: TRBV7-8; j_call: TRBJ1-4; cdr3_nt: TGTGCCAGCAGCCCACGGCCCGGGACAGCAACAGAAAAACTGTTTTTT; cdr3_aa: CASSPRPGTATEKLFF
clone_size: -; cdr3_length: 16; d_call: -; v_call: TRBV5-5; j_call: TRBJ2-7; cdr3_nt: TGTGCCAGCAGCTCTGTTAGGGGAGCGGGCTCCTACGAGCAGTACTTC; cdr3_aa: CASSSVRGAGSYEQYF
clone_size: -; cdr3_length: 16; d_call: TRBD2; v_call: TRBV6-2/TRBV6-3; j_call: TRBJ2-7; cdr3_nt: TGTGCCAGCAGTTACCCTACTAGCGGTGGGACCTACGAGCAGTACTTC; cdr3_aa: CASSYPTSGGTYEQYF
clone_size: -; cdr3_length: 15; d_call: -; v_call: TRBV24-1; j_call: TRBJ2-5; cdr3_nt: TGTGCCACCAGTGATTTCTCGCGGGGACAAGAGACCCAGTACTTC; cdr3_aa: CATSDFSRGQETQYF
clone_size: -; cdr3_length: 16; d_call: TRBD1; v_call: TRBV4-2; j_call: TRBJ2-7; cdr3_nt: TGTGCCAGCAGCAAACCCGGGACAGATATTCTATGGGAGCAGTACTTC; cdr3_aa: CASSKPGTDILWEQYF
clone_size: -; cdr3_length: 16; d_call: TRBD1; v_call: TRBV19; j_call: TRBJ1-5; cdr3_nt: TGTGCCAGTAGTCCAGGGACAGGGGGATGGAATCAGCCCCAGCATTTT; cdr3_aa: CASSPGTGGWNQPQHF
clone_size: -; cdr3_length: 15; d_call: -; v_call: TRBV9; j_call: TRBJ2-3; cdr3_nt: TGTGCCAGCAGCTCCACTAGAATTAGCACAGATACGCAGTATTTT; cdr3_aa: CASSSTRISTDTQYF
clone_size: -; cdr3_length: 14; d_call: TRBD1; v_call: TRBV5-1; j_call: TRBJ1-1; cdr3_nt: TGCGCCAGCAGCTTCGGACAGGGGGCAACTGAAGCTTTCTTT; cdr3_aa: CASSFGQGATEAFF
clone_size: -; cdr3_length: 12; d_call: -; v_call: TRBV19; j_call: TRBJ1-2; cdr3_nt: TGTGCCAGTAGTATCCGGGACTATGGCTACACCTTC; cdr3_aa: CASSIRDYGYTF
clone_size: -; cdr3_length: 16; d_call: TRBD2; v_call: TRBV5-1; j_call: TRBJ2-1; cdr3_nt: TGCGCCAGCAGCTCCGCTAGCGGGAGCTCCTACAATGAGCAGTTCTTC; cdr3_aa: CASSSASGSSYNEQFF
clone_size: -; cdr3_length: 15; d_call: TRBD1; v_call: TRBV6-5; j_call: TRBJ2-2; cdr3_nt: TGTGCCAGCAGACCGGACAGGGGGCAAACCGGGGAGCTGTTTTTT; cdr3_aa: CASRPDRGQTGELFF
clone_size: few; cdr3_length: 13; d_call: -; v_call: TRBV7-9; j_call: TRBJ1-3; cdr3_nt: TGTGCCAGCGGAGAGGCCAGTGGAAACACCATATATTTT; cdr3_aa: CASGEASGNTIYF
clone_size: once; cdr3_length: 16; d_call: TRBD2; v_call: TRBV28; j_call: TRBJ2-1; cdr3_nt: TGTGCCAGCAGTTTAAGCGGGGGGGCCTCCTACAATGAGCAGTTCTTC; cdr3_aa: CASSLSGGASYNEQFF
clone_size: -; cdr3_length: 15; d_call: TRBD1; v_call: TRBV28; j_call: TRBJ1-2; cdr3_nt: TGTGCCAGCAGTTTTAGGGGGCGCAGCGACTATGGCTACACCTTC; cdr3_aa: CASSFRGRSDYGYTF
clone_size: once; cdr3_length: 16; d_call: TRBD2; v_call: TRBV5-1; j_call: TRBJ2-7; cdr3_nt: TGCGCCAGCAGTCCGGTAGCGGGAGGGCCTCCCTACGAGCAGTACTTC; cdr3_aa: CASSPVAGGPPYEQYF
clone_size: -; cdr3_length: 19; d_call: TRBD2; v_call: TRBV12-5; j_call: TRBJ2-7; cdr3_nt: TGTGCTAGTGGTTTGGCTTGGGTAGCGGGGGGTCAAAGCTCCTACGAGCAGTACTTC; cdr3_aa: CASGLAWVAGGQSSYEQYF
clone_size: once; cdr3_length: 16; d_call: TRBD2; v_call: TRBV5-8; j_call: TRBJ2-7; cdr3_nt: TGTGCCAGCAGCAAAAGGTCCACTAGCGGGAGGGGCGAGCAGTACTTC; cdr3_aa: CASSKRSTSGRGEQYF
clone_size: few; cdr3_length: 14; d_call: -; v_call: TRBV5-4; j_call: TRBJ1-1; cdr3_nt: TGTGCCAGCAGCTTGTCTACAGTGAACACTGAAGCTTTCTTT; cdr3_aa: CASSLSTVNTEAFF
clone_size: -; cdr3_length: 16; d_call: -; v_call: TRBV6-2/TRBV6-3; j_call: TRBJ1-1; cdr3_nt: TGTGCCAGCAGTTACGGTCCAGGAAGGCTACGCACTGAAGCTTTCTTT; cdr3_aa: CASSYGPGRLRTEAFF
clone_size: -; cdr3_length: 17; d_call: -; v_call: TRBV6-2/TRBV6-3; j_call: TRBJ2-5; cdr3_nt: TGTGCCAGCAGTTACTCTCTAGAGCAGGGGTATGGAGAGACCCAGTACTTC; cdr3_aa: CASSYSLEQGYGETQYF
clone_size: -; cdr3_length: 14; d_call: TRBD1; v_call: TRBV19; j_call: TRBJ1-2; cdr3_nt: TGTGCCAGTAGTCCCCGGGACAGACACTATGGCTACACCTTC; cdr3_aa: CASSPRDRHYGYTF
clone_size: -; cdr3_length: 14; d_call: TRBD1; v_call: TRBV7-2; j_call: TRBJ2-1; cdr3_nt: TGTGCCAGCAGCCGGGACAGATCAGGCCATGAGCAGTTCTTC; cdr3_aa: CASSRDRSGHEQFF
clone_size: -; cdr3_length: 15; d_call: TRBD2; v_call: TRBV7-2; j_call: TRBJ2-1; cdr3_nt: TGTGCCAGCAGCTTGTCTATGGCGGGGGGGAATGAGCAGTTCTTC; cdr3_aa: CASSLSMAGGNEQFF
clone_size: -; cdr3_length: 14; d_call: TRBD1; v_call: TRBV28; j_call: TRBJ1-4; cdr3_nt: TGTGCCAGCAGCCAGACAGGGCAAAATGAAAAACTGTTTTTT; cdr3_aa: CASSQTGQNEKLFF
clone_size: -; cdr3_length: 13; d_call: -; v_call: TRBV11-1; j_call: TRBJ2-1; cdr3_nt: TGTGCCAGCAGTCACGGGACTCACAATGAGCAGTTCTTC; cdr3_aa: CASSHGTHNEQFF
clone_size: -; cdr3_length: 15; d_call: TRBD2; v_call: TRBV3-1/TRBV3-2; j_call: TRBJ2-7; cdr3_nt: TGTGCCAGCAGCCAAGAGGGCGGGAGTAGGTACGAGCAGTACTTC; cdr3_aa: CASSQEGGSRYEQYF
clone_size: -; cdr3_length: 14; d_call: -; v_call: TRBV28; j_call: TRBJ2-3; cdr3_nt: TGTGCCAGCAGTTTCTCTTCTCGGGCAGATACGCAGTATTTT; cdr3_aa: CASSFSSRADTQYF
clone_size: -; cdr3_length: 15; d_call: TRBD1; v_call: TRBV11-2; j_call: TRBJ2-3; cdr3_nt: TGTGCCAGCAGCTTAACCAGGGGGAGCACAGATACGCAGTATTTT; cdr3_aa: CASSLTRGSTDTQYF
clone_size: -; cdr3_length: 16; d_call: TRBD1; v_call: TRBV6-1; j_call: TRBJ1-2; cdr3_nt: TGTGCCAGCAGTGACGATTCGGACAGGCCTTCGAATGGCTACACCTTC; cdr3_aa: CASSDDSDRPSNGYTF
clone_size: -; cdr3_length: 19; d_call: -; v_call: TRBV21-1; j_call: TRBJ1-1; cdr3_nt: TGTGCCAGCAGCAAATCTTATCGAGGCAGGGGGGCCTACGACACTGAAGCTTTCTTT; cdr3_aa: CASSKSYRGRGAYDTEAFF
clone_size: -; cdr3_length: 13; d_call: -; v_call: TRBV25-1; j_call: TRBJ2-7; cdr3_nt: TGTGCCAGCAGTAGAAGGGGTCTCTACGAGCAGTACTTC; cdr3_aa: CASSRRGLYEQYF
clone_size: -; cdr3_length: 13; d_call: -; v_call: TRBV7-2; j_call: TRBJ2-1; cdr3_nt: TGTGCCAGCAGCTTAGCGCGGTCGAATGAGCAGTTCTTC; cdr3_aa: CASSLARSNEQFF
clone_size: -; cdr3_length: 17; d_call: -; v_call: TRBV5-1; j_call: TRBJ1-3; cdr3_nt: TGCGCCAGCAGCCCTACCATGACATCGAGCTCTGGAAACACCATATATTTT; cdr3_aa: CASSPTMTSSSGNTIYF
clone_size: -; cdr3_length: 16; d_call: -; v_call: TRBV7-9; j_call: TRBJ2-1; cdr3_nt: TGTGCCAGCAGCTCCCGCGCAGGGTCGGGTCTCAATGAGCAGTTCTTC; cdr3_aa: CASSSRAGSGLNEQFF
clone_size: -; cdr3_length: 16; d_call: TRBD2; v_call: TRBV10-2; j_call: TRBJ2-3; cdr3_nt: TGCGCCAGCAGCGCGGGACTAGCGGGGACCACAGATACGCAGTATTTT; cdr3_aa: CASSAGLAGTTDTQYF
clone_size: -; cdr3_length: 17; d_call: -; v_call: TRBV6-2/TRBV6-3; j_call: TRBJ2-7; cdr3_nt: TGTGCCAGCAGTTACCCTGGGGCGAGGATGAGAGCCTACGAGCAGTACTTC; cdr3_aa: CASSYPGARMRAYEQYF
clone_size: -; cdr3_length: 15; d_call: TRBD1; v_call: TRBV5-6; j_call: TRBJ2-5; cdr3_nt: TGTGCCAGCAGCTTGGAGACAGGGCTCCAAGAGACCCAGTACTTC; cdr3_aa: CASSLETGLQETQYF
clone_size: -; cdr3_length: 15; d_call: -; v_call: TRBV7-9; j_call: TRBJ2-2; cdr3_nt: TGTGCCAGCAGCTGGGGAGGCCCGAACACCGGGGAGCTGTTTTTT; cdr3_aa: CASSWGGPNTGELFF
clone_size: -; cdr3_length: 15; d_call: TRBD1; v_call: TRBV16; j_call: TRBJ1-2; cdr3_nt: TGTGCCACTTCCCCATTTGCCGGGACAGGGGTTGGCTACACCTTC; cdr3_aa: CATSPFAGTGVGYTF
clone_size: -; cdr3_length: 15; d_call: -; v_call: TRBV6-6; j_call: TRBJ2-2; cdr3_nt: TGTGCCAGCAGTCCACAGGGTTCGGGCACCGGGGAGCTGTTTTTT; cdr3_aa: CASSPQGSGTGELFF
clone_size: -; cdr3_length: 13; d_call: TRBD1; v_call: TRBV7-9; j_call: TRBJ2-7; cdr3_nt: TGTGCCAGCAGCCCTGAACCGGGGACAGGAGAAAGTTTC; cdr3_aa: CASSPEPGTGESF
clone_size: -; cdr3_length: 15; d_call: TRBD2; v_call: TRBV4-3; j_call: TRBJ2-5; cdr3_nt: TGCGCCAGCAGCCAATTTGGGACTAGCGAAGAGACCCAGTACTTC; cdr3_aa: CASSQFGTSEETQYF
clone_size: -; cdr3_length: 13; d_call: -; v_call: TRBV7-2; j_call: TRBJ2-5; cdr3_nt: TGTGCCAGCAGCTTAGTTGGGGCAGAGACCCAGTACTTC; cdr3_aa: CASSLVGAETQYF
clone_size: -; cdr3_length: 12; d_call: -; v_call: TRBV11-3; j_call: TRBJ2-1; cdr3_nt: TGTGCCAGCAGCGGCGGATGGGATGAGCAGTTCTTC; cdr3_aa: CASSGGWDEQFF
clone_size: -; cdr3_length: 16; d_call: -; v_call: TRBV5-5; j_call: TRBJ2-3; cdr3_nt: TGTGCCAGCAGCCCGCCCCTGGACACATTTACAGATACGCAGTATTTT; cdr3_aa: CASSPPLDTFTDTQYF
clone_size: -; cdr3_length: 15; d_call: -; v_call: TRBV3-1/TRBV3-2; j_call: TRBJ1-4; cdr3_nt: TGTGCCAGCAGCCAAGATGAGGACAACAATGAAAAACTGTTTTTT; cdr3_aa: CASSQDEDNNEKLFF
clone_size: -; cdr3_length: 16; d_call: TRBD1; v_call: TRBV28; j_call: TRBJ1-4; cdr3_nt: TGTGCCAGCAGTACCCCAGAAGGGGGCCAGGATGAAAAACTGTTTTTT; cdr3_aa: CASSTPEGGQDEKLFF